Each of the 18 T cell receptor beta chains below was sequenced from the same sample in a study of blood T cell repertoires in COVID-19. Data came from immunoSEQ multiplex PCR; TCRdb stores just in-frame clones and leaves some out. This table has about 130,000 clones, 70% to 85% appearing once. Sequencing used peripheral blood. The origin of the receptors is a man in his 60s who had recovered from COVID-19.

The V gene is TRBV6-1, the J gene TRBJ1-1, with D possibly being TRBD1 (5 bases). Trimming removed 2 bases at V and 11 bases at J, with 21 bases between. CDR3 length equals 15 residues. Germline CDR1 reads MNHNS; CDR2 reads SASEGT. CDR3 coding DNA: TGTGCCAGCAGTGAAACCTGGGAGGCCCTCGAGGGGGCTTTCTTT. This sequence encodes CASSETWEALEGAFF.

V usage is TRBV11-1 and J usage is TRBJ2-3, with 12 bases that match TRBD2. CDR3 length: 15 amino acids. Unmatched junction bases numbered 7, after V lost 8 bases and J lost 4 bases. CDR1 and CDR2 from the germline V gene are SGHAT and FQDESV (reference sequence). CDR3: CASLASGGVPDTQYF. Written as DNA, the CDR3 is TGTGCCAGCCTAGCTAGCGGGGGGGTCCCAGATACGCAGTATTTT.

The chain combines TRBV27 with TRBJ2-3; 7 nucleotides agree with TRBD2. Germline V gene sequence: CDR1 MNHEY, CDR2 SMNVEV (reference sequence). The CDR3 spans 15 residues. Trimming took 3 bases from V and 3 from J; bases not matched to a gene: 6. The CDR3 region has the DNA TGTGCCAGCAGTTTGGGACTACCTCTAACAGATACGCAGTATTTT. It codes for CASSLGLPLTDTQYF.

The rearrangement links TRBV4-2 to TRBJ2-5; 8 bases map to TRBD2. Trimming took 0 bases from V and 5 from J; bases not matched to a gene: 2. CDR3 size: 14 residues. CDR1 and CDR2 (germline): LGHNA, YNFKEQ. The CDR3 region is CASSQDLAGETQYF. Here the CDR3 DNA reads TGTGCCAGCAGCCAAGACCTAGCGGGTGAGACCCAGTACTTC.

This clone showed up just once. This rearrangement joins TRBV30 to TRBJ2-2; a weak D match, TRBD2 (6 bases). In germline, CDR1 is GTSNPN, CDR2 SVGIG (reference sequence). Trimming shortened V by 0 bases and J by 5 bases, and 16 bases separated the two germline ends. The CDR3 contains 16 residues. This CDR3 reads CAWSVPGDYRTGELFF. In DNA, the CDR3 is TGTGCCTGGAGTGTACCGGGAGACTATCGAACCGGGGAGCTGTTTTTT.

V usage is TRBV19 and J usage is TRBJ2-7, with 14 positions matching TRBD2. Germline CDR1 reads LNHDA; CDR2 reads SQIVND (reference sequence). After removal of 5 bases from V and 0 bases from J, the junction contained 6 bases not matched to a gene. The CDR3 consists of 17 residues. The CDR3 DNA reads TGTGCCAGTAGTGGAGCCGGGACTAGCGGGAGCTCCTACGAGCAGTACTTC. This sequence encodes CASSGAGTSGSSYEQYF. Full variable domain (outside the CDR3, taken from reference TRBV19 and TRBJ2-7): DGGITQSPKYLFRKEGQNVTLSCEQNLNHDAMYWYRQDPGQGLRLIYYSQIVNDFQKGDIAEGYSVSREKKESFPLTVTSAQKNPTAFYLCASSGAGTSGSSYEQYFGPGTRLTVT.

The DNA of the CDR3 is TGTGCCAGCAGCCAACAGGGGGCTGGGGAGCAGTACTTC. Residues: CASSQQGAGEQYF. The chain carries TRBV9 and TRBJ2-7; 9 nucleotides align to TRBD1. Trimming at V came to 4 bases and at J to 7 bases, leaving 6 bases not matched to a gene. Per the germline V gene, CDR1 is SGDLS and CDR2 is YYNGEE. The CDR3 loop spans 13 amino acids.

This rearrangement joins TRBV7-6 to TRBJ2-3, with TRBD2 identical over 9 bases. Per the germline V gene, CDR1 is SGHVS and CDR2 is FNYEAQ. Losses at the gene ends were 5 bases for V and 1 base for J; bases not matched to a gene: 7. CDR3 length: 16 amino acids. The CDR3 DNA follows: TGTGCCAGCAGCGCTTTAGCGGGGGCCCGCACAGATACGCAGTATTTT. This codes for CASSALAGARTDTQYF.

DNA of the CDR3: TGTGCCAGCAGTTATGGGGGGGAAGATACGCAGTATTTT. Translating gives CASSYGGEDTQYF. This chain joins TRBV12-3 or TRBV12-4 and TRBJ2-3; 7 positions agree with TRBD2. The CDR3 consists of 13 residues. V shed 4 bases and J 5 bases; nucleotides not matched to a gene: 3.

The rearrangement links TRBV7-9 to TRBJ2-2, with 10 bases that match TRBD1. In germline, CDR1 is SEHNR, CDR2 FQNEAQ (reference sequence). CDR3 length: 18 amino acids. After removal of 5 bases from V and 0 bases from J, the junction contained 9 bases not matched to a gene. CDR3 sequence reads: CASSPRSGTGANTGELFF. CDR3 DNA: TGTGCCAGCAGCCCCCGATCCGGGACAGGGGCGAACACCGGGGAGCTGTTTTTT.

The chain links TRBV23-1 to TRBJ1-4, with TRBD1 matching 9 bases. TRBV23-1 is sorted into the ORF group, with uncertain function. CDR3 length equals 16 residues. Germline trimming cut 7 bases from V and 8 bases from J; bases unmatched to any gene: 14. CDR3 residues: CASKVRLQGAGEKLFF. The CDR3 coding sequence is TGCGCCAGCAAAGTTCGCCTACAGGGGGCAGGAGAAAAACTGTTTTTT.

In nucleotides, the CDR3 is TGTGCCAGCCAACAGGCCGGGGAGCTGTTTTTT. Translation gives CASQQAGELFF. The chain combines TRBV7-9 with TRBJ2-2; TRBD1 is a possible D gene (5 bases). V was pared by 8 bases and J by 6 bases, with 7 bases between. Germline CDR1 reads SEHNR; CDR2 reads FQNEAQ (reference sequence). This CDR3 has 11 residues.

The chain employs TRBV20-1 and TRBJ2-1; D not resolved. The ends were cut back, 2 bases at V and 8 bases at J, with 7 bases in the middle. This CDR3 is built from 11 residues. Germline CDR1 is DFQATT and CDR2 is SNEGSKA (reference sequence). This chain's CDR3 is CSARPTHEQFF. In DNA, the CDR3 is TGCAGTGCTAGACCCACTCATGAGCAGTTCTTC.

To note about this clone: This sample also contains other DNA sequences that code for the same CDR3. The gene calls are TRBV5-1 and TRBJ1-1, with D possibly TRBD1 on 6 matching bases. V lost 0 bases and J 3 bases, leaving 6 bases between the germline ends. Germline V gene lookup returns CDR1 SGHRS and CDR2 YFSETQ. CDR3 length: 13 residues. The CDR3, as DNA: TGCGCCAGCAGCTTGGCAGGGGACACTGAAGCTTTCTTT. The encoded protein is CASSLAGDTEAFF.

V usage is TRBV9 and J usage is TRBJ2-1; perhaps TRBD2 as D (6 bases). The germline gives CDR1 SGDLS, CDR2 YYNGEE. The V gene lost 4 bases and the J gene lost 9 bases, with 23 bases spanning the gap. This CDR3 spans 16 amino acids. CDR3 residues: CASSFRDGVAVPEQFF. In DNA form, the CDR3 reads TGTGCCAGCAGCTTTCGAGACGGGGTAGCGGTCCCTGAGCAGTTCTTC.

This clone was seen once. The chain links TRBV15 to TRBJ1-2; 11 bases match TRBD1. Germline CDR1 reads LNHNV; CDR2 reads YYDKDF (reference sequence). V was pared by 1 base and J by 5 bases, with 9 bases of the junction left unmatched. The CDR3 contains 17 residues. The chain's CDR3 is CATSRAAADRGLYGYTF. The CDR3 nucleotides read TGTGCCACCAGCAGAGCTGCGGCGGACAGGGGGCTATATGGCTACACCTTC.

The rearrangement uses TRBV5-4 and TRBJ2-3; TRBD1 aligns across 9 bases. CDR1 SGHNT and CDR2 YYREEE come from the germline V gene (reference sequence). The CDR3 consists of 15 residues. After removal of 4 bases from V and 5 bases from J, the junction contained 8 bases not matched to a gene. CDR3 residues: CASSGGDRAGDTQYF. CDR3 sequence (DNA): TGTGCCAGCAGCGGAGGGGACAGGGCTGGAGATACGCAGTATTTT.

This clone was seen once. V usage is TRBV5-1 and J usage is TRBJ2-1, with D possibly TRBD1 on 6 matching bases. CDR3 size: 15 residues. CDR1 is SGHRS and CDR2 is YFSETQ in the germline V gene. V was pared by 4 bases and J by 7 bases, with 18 bases between. The CDR3 spells CASSVGPGEVNEQFF. As DNA, the CDR3 is TGCGCCAGCAGCGTCGGGCCAGGGGAAGTAAATGAGCAGTTCTTC.